The 5 T cell receptor beta chains below all came from one sample that was sequenced in a study of T cell responses to AZD1222 COVID-19 vaccine. Profiling relied on immunoSEQ multiplex PCR, and the TCRdb table lists in-frame clones only, not all of them. The sample yields over 100,000 clones, more than 75% seen once. The starting material was peripheral blood, obtained on day 0 of AZD1222 vaccination. Every receptor here comes from an adult in good health.

Here the CDR3 reads CASSLAGNTIYF. CDR3 bases: TGCGCCAGCAGCTTGGCTGGAAACACCATATATTTT. The chain uses TRBV5-1 and TRBJ1-3; D is ambiguous. This CDR3 has 12 residues. Germline assignment: CDR1 SGHRS and CDR2 YFSETQ. Trimming pared 0 bases from V and 2 bases from J, leaving 0 bases between.

This chain connects TRBV19 to TRBJ1-1; D is ambiguous. V was pared by 2 bases and J by 0 bases, with 4 bases between. This CDR3 has 13 amino acids. CDR1 is LNHDA, CDR2 SQIVND, per germline (reference sequence). CDR3 DNA: TGTGCCAGTAGTATATCGATGAACACTGAAGCTTTCTTT. It codes for CASSISMNTEAFF.

On this clone itself: This clone may be a read error of a much larger clone one base away. The gene calls are TRBV11-2 and TRBJ1-3, with D possibly matching TRBD1 (6 bases). This CDR3 contains 13 residues. Trimming took 4 bases from V and 4 from J, leaving 8 bases between them. CDR1 is SGHAT, CDR2 FQNNGV, per germline. The CDR3 nucleotides are TGTGCCAGCAGCTCCACAGGGGGAAACACCATATATTTT. It specifies CASSSTGGNTIYF.

The chain is built from TRBV4-2 and TRBJ1-1, with D possibly being TRBD1 (6 bases). This CDR3 region has 13 residues. Trimming stripped 8 bases from V and 4 bases from J, with 14 bases between. The V gene's germline CDR1 is LGHNA and CDR2 YNFKEQ. The CDR3 nucleotides read TGTGCCAGCTCCGACAGGTCTGGCACTGAAGCTTTCTTT. Residues: CASSDRSGTEAFF.

This clone appeared once. J is TRBJ2-5 and V is TRBV5-1; 10 bases map to TRBD1. This CDR3 is 16 amino acids long. From germline, CDR1 is SGHRS and CDR2 YFSETQ. V trimming: 6 bases; J trimming: 4 bases; junction bases outside the gene matches: 12. The CDR3: CASTRSGTGEGETQYF. The CDR3 DNA follows: TGCGCCAGCACCCGTTCCGGGACAGGGGAAGGAGAGACCCAGTACTTC.